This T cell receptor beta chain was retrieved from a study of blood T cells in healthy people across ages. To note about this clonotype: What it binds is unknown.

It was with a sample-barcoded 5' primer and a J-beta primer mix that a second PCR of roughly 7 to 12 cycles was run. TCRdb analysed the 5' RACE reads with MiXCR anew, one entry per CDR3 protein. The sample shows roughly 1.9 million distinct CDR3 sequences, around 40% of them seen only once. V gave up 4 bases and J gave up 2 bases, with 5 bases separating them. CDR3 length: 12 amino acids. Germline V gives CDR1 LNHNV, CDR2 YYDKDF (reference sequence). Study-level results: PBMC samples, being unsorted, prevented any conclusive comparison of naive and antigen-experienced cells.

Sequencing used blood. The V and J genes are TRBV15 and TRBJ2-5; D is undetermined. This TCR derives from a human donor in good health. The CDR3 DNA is TGTGCCACCAGCAACAGACAAGAGACCCAGTACTTC. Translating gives CATSNRQETQYF.